This T cell receptor beta chain was observed in a study of response to subunit inactivated influenza vaccine. TCRdb reanalysed the RT-PCR reads using MiXCR and keeps one entry per CDR3 protein. Among 450,000 to 600,000 distinct CDR3 sequences listed, about 7.6% were seen once. This clonotype appeared many times. Its target is not known. The V end lost 3 bases, the J end lost 5 bases, and 14 bases lay between the germline ends. In germline, CDR1 is SGHRS, CDR2 YFSETQ. CDR3 size: 14 residues. Study-wide results and caveats: The authors suggested that every seasonal influenza vaccination recruits few new T cells.

V gene TRBV5-1 combines with J gene TRBJ1-2, with a tentative D call TRBD1 (6 bases). The receptor comes from a man between 45 and 75 years old who received an inactivated influenza vaccine. Sequenced here: PBMCs from blood, sampled approximately 25 months after vaccination. CDR3 amino acids: CASSWDQGQYGYTF. DNA for the CDR3: TGCGCCAGCAGCTGGGACCAGGGGCAGTATGGCTACACCTTC. Drawing the rest from reference TRBV5-1 and TRBJ1-2, the complete variable domain is KAGVTQTPRYLIKTRGQQVTLSCSPISGHRSVSWYQQTPGQGLQFLFEYFSETQRNKGNFPGRFSGRQFSNSRSEMNVSTLELGDSALYLCASSWDQGQYGYTFGSGTRLTVV.